These 27 T cell receptor beta chains share one sample of origin, sequenced in a study of T cell responses to AZD1222 COVID-19 vaccine. Assay: immunoSEQ multiplex PCR; the TCRdb copy retains only in-frame clones and omits some. The sample consists of more than 110,000 clones, around 89% of them appearing once. The material was peripheral blood, obtained 28 days after the second AZD1222 dose. Receptors were obtained from an adult who received the AZD1222 COVID-19 vaccine.

The chain couples TRBV3-1 (or the pseudogene TRBV3-2) to TRBJ1-2, with a possible D match to TRBD1 (6 bases). Trimming took 7 bases from V and 8 from J, leaving 20 bases between them. Germline V CDR1 and CDR2: LGHDT, YNNKEL (reference sequence). The CDR3 runs 14 residues. The CDR3 nucleotides read TGTGCCAGCACCCATAGACAGGCTCAAGCGGGCTACACCTTC. It specifies CASTHRQAQAGYTF.

In nucleotides, the CDR3 is TGTGCCAGCAGCCCACAGGGGAGCGGTGAAAAACTGTTTTTT. It specifies CASSPQGSGEKLFF. The chain has TRBV14 and TRBJ1-4; 7 positions match TRBD1. V trimming: 4 bases; J trimming: 7 bases; junction bases outside the gene matches: 6. This CDR3 has 14 amino acids. CDR1 and CDR2 (germline): SGHDN, FVKESK.

This clone has only one observation. The rearrangement joins TRBV6-5 to TRBJ1-2; 10 positions agree with TRBD1. The V gene's germline CDR1 is MNHEY and CDR2 SVGAGI. V dropped 6 bases and J dropped 3; count of bases not matched to a gene: 4. The length of the CDR3 is 14 residues. CDR3 loop: CASRPGTGDYGYTF. The CDR3, as DNA: TGTGCCAGCAGACCTGGGACAGGGGACTATGGCTACACCTTC.

V is TRBV5-1 and J is TRBJ2-1; the D gene is possibly TRBD2 (6 bases). V lost 6 bases and J 0 bases, leaving 10 bases between the germline ends. CDR3 length equals 14 residues. Germline V gene sequence: CDR1 SGHRS, CDR2 YFSETQ. As DNA, the CDR3 is TGCGCCAGCACTAGCGACAGCTCCTACAATGAGCAGTTCTTC. This codes for CASTSDSSYNEQFF.

This clone was counted once. J is TRBJ2-7 and V is TRBV28; D not certain. The V end lost 1 base, the J end lost 5 bases, and 12 bases lay between the germline ends. Germline values: CDR1 MDHEN, CDR2 SYDVKM. The CDR3 extends over 14 amino acids. This CDR3 reads CASSLFVVGNEQYF. The CDR3 nucleotides are TGTGCCAGCAGTTTATTTGTTGTAGGGAACGAGCAGTACTTC.

This clone was observed once. The chain links TRBV10-3 to TRBJ2-7, with a tentative D call TRBD2 (6 bases). The germline gives CDR1 ENHRY, CDR2 SYGVKD. Deletions cut 8 bases from V and 5 bases from J, with 13 bases between. The CDR3 sequence is 12 residues long. CDR3 bases: TGTGCCATCGGCGTAGCGGTTGACGAGCAGTACTTC. As protein: CAIGVAVDEQYF.

This chain joins TRBV6-2 or TRBV6-3 and TRBJ1-2, with 9 bases fitting TRBD1. V shed 5 bases and J 4 bases; nucleotides not matched to a gene: 8. Germline values: CDR1 MNHEY, CDR2 SVGEGT. The CDR3 length is 15 residues. CDR3 DNA: TGTGCCAGCAGTCTACAGGGGGCGGTCTCCTATGGCTACACCTTC. This encodes CASSLQGAVSYGYTF.

This clone was observed a few times. The rearrangement links TRBV15 to TRBJ2-4; D not resolved. The germline V gene encodes CDR1 LNHNV and CDR2 YYDKDF (reference sequence). This CDR3 region has 15 residues. V gave up 4 bases and J gave up 0 bases, with 10 bases separating them. CDR3 coding DNA: TGTGCCACCAGCAACCCCAGGTTAGCCAAAAACATTCAGTACTTC. This gives the protein CATSNPRLAKNIQYF.

J is TRBJ2-1 and V is TRBV30; D is tentatively TRBD1 or TRBD2 (6 bases each). The ends were cut back, 0 bases at V and 7 bases at J, with 16 bases in the middle. Germline CDR1 is GTSNPN and CDR2 is SVGIG (reference sequence). CDR3 length: 15 residues. CDR3 amino acids: CAWSVQLAQGNEQFF. The CDR3 DNA reads as TGTGCCTGGAGTGTGCAACTAGCCCAGGGGAATGAGCAGTTCTTC. The full variable domain, rest sourced from reference TRBV30 and TRBJ2-1, is SQTIHQWPATLVQPVGSPLSLECTVEGTSNPNLYWYRQAAGRGLQLLFYSVGIGQISSEVPQNLSASRPQDRQFILSSKKLLLSDSGFYLCAWSVQLAQGNEQFFGPGTRLTVL.

This clone was seen only once. The rearrangement uses TRBV6-5 and TRBJ1-3, with TRBD1 as a possible D gene (6 bases). The CDR3 length is 15 residues. Germline V gives CDR1 MNHEY, CDR2 SVGAGI. V lost 5 bases to trimming and J lost 2 bases, with 13 bases between them. CDR3 coding DNA: TGTGCCAGCAGTAACAAACAGGGAACTGGAAACACCATATATTTT. Its translation: CASSNKQGTGNTIYF.

V gene TRBV7-2 combines with J gene TRBJ1-4; D may be TRBD1 (6 bases). The V end lost 4 bases, the J end lost 4 bases, and 13 bases lay between the germline ends. The CDR3 covers 15 residues. Germline loops: CDR1 SGHTA, CDR2 FQGNSA. The CDR3 here is CASSSTGFGNEKLFF. CDR3 DNA sequence: TGTGCCAGCAGCTCAACAGGGTTTGGTAATGAAAAACTGTTTTTT.

The chain joins TRBV27 to TRBJ2-7, with 10 bases matching TRBD2. V dropped 4 bases and J dropped 6; count of bases not matched to a gene: 9. The CDR3 contains 15 residues. Germline CDR1 reads MNHEY; CDR2 reads SMNVEV (reference sequence). The CDR3 is CASSSGIGTSVEQYF. CDR3 in DNA: TGTGCCAGCAGTTCAGGGATCGGGACTAGCGTCGAGCAGTACTTC.

J is TRBJ1-5 and V is TRBV5-5; 7 nucleotides agree with TRBD1. Germline values: CDR1 SGHKS, CDR2 YYEKEE (reference sequence). CDR3 length: 15 residues. The trim removed 0 bases at V and 4 bases at J, leaving 4 bases unmatched. For the CDR3, the DNA is TGTGCCAGCAGCTTGGGCGGGACAGAAAATCAGCCCCAGCATTTT. Translation: CASSLGGTENQPQHF.

The rearrangement links TRBV7-4 to TRBJ2-7; D perhaps matches TRBD2 (5 bases). V gave up 1 base and J gave up 1 base, with 11 bases separating them. CDR1 is SGHVT and CDR2 is SQSDAQ in the germline V gene. The CDR3 is 15 amino acids. CDR3 sequence (DNA): TGTGCCAGCAGCTTAGTCCTAGCCGGGTCCTACGAGCAGTACTTC. It translates to CASSLVLAGSYEQYF.

The J gene is TRBJ2-5, the V gene TRBV9, with D maybe TRBD1 (5 bases). Between the trimmed V and J ends, which lost 4 bases and 4 bases, there was a span of 17 bases. The germline CDR1 and CDR2 sequences are SGDLS and YYNGEE. The CDR3 covers 15 residues. The CDR3 nucleotides read TGTGCCAGCAGCTTCCTCTCGGGCAGGGCAGAGACCCAGTACTTC. This codes for CASSFLSGRAETQYF. Filled out from reference TRBV9 and TRBJ2-5, the complete variable domain reads DSGVTQTPKHLITATGQRVTLRCSPRSGDLSVYWYQQSLDQGLQFLIQYYNGEERAKGNILERFSAQQFPDLHSELNLSSLELGDSALYFCASSFLSGRAETQYFGPGTRLLVL.

This clone was seen a single time. CDR3 DNA: TGTGCCAGTACGGCCCCAACTAATGAAAAACTGTTTTTT. Translation gives CASTAPTNEKLFF. The rearrangement joins TRBV19 to TRBJ1-4; no reliable D call. Germline V gene data show CDR1 as LNHDA and CDR2 as SQIVND (reference sequence). The CDR3 has 13 residues. Trimming removed 7 bases at V and 0 bases at J, with 6 bases between. Full variable domain (rest looked up from reference TRBV19 and TRBJ1-4): DGGITQSPKYLFRKEGQNVTLSCEQNLNHDAMYWYRQDPGQGLRLIYYSQIVNDFQKGDIAEGYSVSREKKESFPLTVTSAQKNPTAFYLCASTAPTNEKLFFGSGTQLSVL.

This clone was seen just once. The J gene is TRBJ1-6, the V gene TRBV19; a possible D gene is TRBD1 (6 bases). V was shortened by 7 bases and J by 6 bases, with 13 bases between the two germline ends. The CDR3 loop spans 14 amino acids. In germline, CDR1 is LNHDA, CDR2 SQIVND (reference sequence). This chain's CDR3 is CASTDRQANSPLHF. The DNA of the CDR3 is TGTGCCAGTACCGACCGACAGGCTAATTCACCCCTCCACTTT.

The CDR3 loop reads CASSPRDRPPYEQYF. CDR3 nucleotides: TGTGCCAGCAGTCCCCGGGACAGGCCTCCCTACGAGCAGTACTTC. V usage is TRBV6-2 or TRBV6-3 and J usage is TRBJ2-7, with 8 bases aligning to TRBD1. The CDR3 has 15 amino acids. J gave up 2 bases and V 5 bases, and 8 bases lay outside the gene matches. CDR1 and CDR2 from the germline V gene are MNHEY and SVGEGT.

This chain joins TRBV5-8 and TRBJ1-3; D not certain. CDR1 and CDR2 from the germline V gene are SGHTS and YDEGEE. With 2 bases removed from V and 0 bases from J, the gap between germline ends came to 15 bases. CDR3 size: 17 residues. The CDR3 here is CASSFGHTSFSGNTIYF. For the CDR3, the DNA is TGTGCCAGCAGCTTCGGGCACACGTCTTTCTCTGGAAACACCATATATTTT.

The chain carries TRBV5-1 and TRBJ2-2; D possibly matches TRBD1 or TRBD2 (6 bases each). This CDR3 spans 21 amino acids. V was pared by 1 base and J by 0 bases, with 25 bases between. Germline V gives CDR1 SGHRS, CDR2 YFSETQ. CDR3: CASSLFSPMGWGATNTGELFF. The CDR3 region has the DNA TGCGCCAGCAGCTTGTTTAGTCCAATGGGCTGGGGGGCAACGAACACCGGGGAGCTGTTTTTT.

The chain recombines TRBV11-2 with TRBJ1-3; D gene unclear. Trimming took off 0 bases at V and 1 base at J, with 7 bases between the two ends. Germline assignment: CDR1 SGHAT and CDR2 FQNNGV. The CDR3 has 15 residues. CDR3 DNA sequence: TGTGCCAGCAGCTTAGAAGGGAGATCTGGAAACACCATATATTTT. Translating gives CASSLEGRSGNTIYF.

This clone was observed a handful of times. This sample includes further DNA sequences coding for the same CDR3. This sequence joins TRBV28 and TRBJ2-7, with a possible D match to TRBD2 (5 bases). CDR3 length: 11 residues. Germline-derived CDR1 and CDR2 are MDHEN and SYDVKM. V lost 6 bases, J lost 4 bases, and 7 bases lay in between. The CDR3 here is CASSPGYEQYF. DNA of the CDR3: TGTGCCAGCAGCCCGGGATACGAGCAGTACTTC.

The V call is TRBV27, the J call TRBJ2-7, with TRBD1 identical over 8 bases. This CDR3 region has 13 residues. Per the germline V gene, CDR1 is MNHEY and CDR2 is SMNVEV (reference sequence). V dropped 3 bases and J dropped 3; count of bases not matched to a gene: 1. This CDR3 is CASSLGQVYEQYF. The CDR3 DNA sequence: TGTGCCAGCAGTTTGGGACAGGTCTACGAGCAGTACTTC.

The genes are TRBV19 and TRBJ2-5; 8 bases agree with TRBD2. J gave up 2 bases and V 5 bases, and 4 bases lay outside the gene matches. Germline V gene sequence: CDR1 LNHDA, CDR2 SQIVND (reference sequence). This CDR3 region has 14 residues. The CDR3 nucleotides read TGTGCCAGTAGTTCGGCTAGCGGGCAAGAGACCCAGTACTTC. Amino acid sequence: CASSSASGQETQYF.

The gene calls are TRBV20-1 and TRBJ2-1; D is undetermined. The CDR3 consists of 11 residues. In germline, CDR1 is DFQATT, CDR2 SNEGSKA (reference sequence). The V end was cut by 4 bases, the J end by 6 bases, with 7 bases between. For the CDR3, the DNA is TGCAGTGCTACCGGTAGCAATGAGCAGTTCTTC. Protein product: CSATGSNEQFF.

The chain carries TRBV23-1 and TRBJ2-7; 8 bases line up with TRBD1. TRBV23-1 is designated an ORF whose function remains uncertain. Germline trimming cut 7 bases from V and 2 bases from J; bases unmatched to any gene: 16. This CDR3 has 17 amino acids. The chain's CDR3 is CASMRGTGRFKAYEQYF. The CDR3 DNA follows: TGCGCCAGCATGAGGGGGACAGGAAGATTTAAGGCCTACGAGCAGTACTTC.

The V gene is TRBV4-1, the J gene TRBJ2-2; D call uncertain. The germline CDR1 and CDR2 sequences are MGHRA and YSYEKL. Trimming left V 0 bases short and J 8 bases short, with 7 bases between. The CDR3 has 13 residues. Here the CDR3 reads CASSQDPRGELFF. CDR3 nucleotides: TGCGCCAGCAGCCAAGATCCCCGGGGGGAGCTGTTTTTT.